The sequence of this TCR beta chain was determined in a study of glioma-infiltrating T cells after dendritic cell vaccination. The overall study: Dendritic cell vaccination trial patients had either newly diagnosed or recurrent glioblastoma. Treatment, given 2003 to 2012, was autologous tumor lysate-pulsed dendritic cell vaccination.

Time point of the sample: after dendritic cell vaccination, including at tumor progression/relapse. All glioblastoma patients lacked an isocitrate dehydrogenase mutation. Here immunoSEQ multiplex PCR was the method, and the copy in TCRdb shows in-frame clones only, minus some. The sample contains over 75,000 clones, approximately 78% of which appear only once. Germline V gene data show CDR1 as WSHSY and CDR2 as SAAADI. The V end lost 2 bases, the J end lost 4 bases, and 9 bases lay between the germline ends. The CDR3 covers 14 residues. The starting material was blood, obtained after dendritic cell vaccination. The rearrangement links TRBV10-2 to TRBJ1-5, with D maybe TRBD1 (5 bases). The receptor was derived from a human donor with glioblastoma. The CDR3 loop is CASSEQGTNQPQHF. In DNA form, the CDR3 reads TGCGCCAGCAGTGAGCAGGGTACGAATCAGCCCCAGCATTTT.